The 20 T cell receptor beta chains below all came from one sample that was sequenced in a study of blood T cell repertoires in COVID-19. Libraries were prepared by immunoSEQ multiplex PCR; TCRdb keeps only in-frame clonotypes and omits some of them. The data show under 350,000 clones, with 65% to 90% seen just once and about an eighth held by the top ten. Sequenced input: peripheral blood. All receptors derive from a human donor in a cohort sampled during active COVID-19.

V is TRBV28 and J is TRBJ2-6, with D tentatively TRBD2 (5 bases). The V end lost 3 bases, the J end lost 1 base, and 13 bases lay between the germline ends. Germline-derived CDR1 and CDR2 are MDHEN and SYDVKM. This CDR3 has 17 amino acids. Written as DNA, the CDR3 is TGTGCCAGCAGTTTGAGTTATAGCGCTTCTGGGGCCAACGTCCTGACTTTC. It yields the protein CASSLSYSASGANVLTF.

J is TRBJ1-2 and V is TRBV2; 8 nucleotides agree with TRBD1. The V segment lost 6 bases and the J segment 6 bases; nucleotides outside the gene matches: 3. CDR3 length: 12 amino acids. Germline CDR1 is SNHLY and CDR2 is FYNNEI. The CDR3 is CASSETGDGYTF. The CDR3 bases are TGTGCCAGCAGCGAGACAGGGGATGGCTACACCTTC.

This clone came up once. This chain joins TRBV6-5 and TRBJ2-1, with TRBD2 as a possible D gene (5 bases). Germline V CDR1 and CDR2: MNHEY, SVGAGI. V lost 8 bases and J lost 8, with 13 bases in between. The CDR3 covers 12 residues. CDR3 in DNA: TGTGCCAGCTCCCCAGGACTCTATGAGCAGTTCTTC. Translation gives CASSPGLYEQFF.

This clone has just a few counts. This rearrangement joins TRBV5-1 to TRBJ2-1, with 14 nucleotides matching TRBD2. In germline, CDR1 is SGHRS, CDR2 YFSETQ. With 4 bases clipped from V and 7 bases from J, the junction kept 7 bases outside the gene matches. The CDR3 spans 16 residues. Here the CDR3 DNA reads TGCGCCAGCAGCGTGGCGACTAGCGGGAGGGGGAATGAGCAGTTCTTC. It specifies CASSVATSGRGNEQFF.

V is TRBV7-9 and J is TRBJ1-2; 10 bases are shared with TRBD1. V was clipped by 3 bases and J by 4 bases; unmatched bases: 5. The CDR3 has 15 amino acids. Per germline, CDR1 SEHNR and CDR2 FQNEAQ (reference sequence). CDR3 region: CASSFATGGGYGYTF. CDR3 DNA sequence: TGTGCCAGCAGCTTTGCGACAGGGGGCGGCTATGGCTACACCTTC.

A remark on this clone: A much larger clone lies a single base off, so this may be a read error. For the CDR3, the DNA is TGTGCCAGCAGCGAGAACTACGAGCAGTACTTC. This sequence encodes CASSENYEQYF. This sequence joins TRBV21-1 and TRBJ2-7; TRBD2 is the table's D call and was not checked against the DNA. TRBV21-1 is given as a pseudogene. The CDR3 length is 11 residues.

V and J are TRBV28 and TRBJ1-3, with 7 bases lining up with TRBD1. The CDR3 runs 15 residues. Germline lookup yields CDR1 MDHEN and CDR2 SYDVKM. V shed 7 bases and J 2 bases; nucleotides not matched to a gene: 8. CDR3 bases: TGTGCCAGCAACCCTGGTCAGGGGGCTGGAAACACCATATATTTT. Its translation is CASNPGQGAGNTIYF.

The chain carries TRBV7-6 and TRBJ1-2; D is ambiguous. This CDR3 has 16 amino acids. V dropped 1 base and J dropped 5 bases, with 17 bases sitting between them. Germline V CDR1 and CDR2: SGHVS, FNYEAQ. The CDR3 sequence: CASSLGSMTDLYGYTF. The CDR3 coding sequence is TGTGCCAGCAGCTTAGGAAGTATGACTGACCTATATGGCTACACCTTC. Combining the CDR3 with reference TRBV7-6 and TRBJ1-2 gives the whole variable domain GAGVSQSPRYKVTKRGQDVALRCDPISGHVSLYWYRQALGQGPEFLTYFNYEAQQDKSGLPNDRFSAERPEGSISTLTIQRTEQRDSAMYRCASSLGSMTDLYGYTFGSGTRLTVV.

The rearrangement uses TRBV12-3 or TRBV12-4 and TRBJ2-1; D is possibly TRBD2 (5 bases). The V end lost 4 bases, the J end lost 8 bases, and 9 bases lay between the germline ends. The CDR3 is 12 amino acids. The CDR3 nucleotides read TGTGCCAGCAGTTCCTATAGCGATGAGCAGTTCTTC. It yields the protein CASSSYSDEQFF.

The chain combines TRBV6-5 with TRBJ2-6; 7 positions agree with TRBD1. Germline loops: CDR1 MNHEY, CDR2 SVGAGI. V lost 4 bases and J lost 0; bases outside the gene matches: 3. The length of the CDR3 is 16 residues. CDR3 sequence (DNA): TGTGCCAGCAGTTTGACAGGGCACTCTGGGGCCAACGTCCTGACTTTC. Its protein is CASSLTGHSGANVLTF.

The CDR3 nucleotides read TGTGCCAGCAGTGGAGTCTGGCCGACTTGGCAGTTCTTC. Its translation: CASSGVWPTWQFF. The gene calls are TRBV28 and TRBJ2-1; no reliable D call. Germline CDR1 reads MDHEN; CDR2 reads SYDVKM. The CDR3 has 13 residues. V was cut by 5 bases and J by 12 bases, with 17 bases left in between.

The chain carries TRBV7-2 and TRBJ2-1; D uncertain. The CDR3 consists of 15 residues. V lost 7 bases and J lost 1, with 14 bases in between. Looked up from germline, CDR1 is SGHTA and CDR2 is FQGNSA. The CDR3 loop reads CASTYSLGSYNEQFF. The CDR3 DNA reads TGTGCCAGCACCTACAGTCTGGGTTCCTACAATGAGCAGTTCTTC.

The rearrangement uses TRBV2 and TRBJ1-6; D unresolved. V gave up 1 base and J gave up 13 bases, with 14 bases separating them. Germline values: CDR1 SNHLY, CDR2 FYNNEI. The CDR3 covers 14 residues. The CDR3 spells CASSEEAALAPLHF. CDR3 sequence (DNA): TGTGCCAGCAGTGAAGAGGCAGCCCTAGCGCCCCTCCACTTT. Complete variable domain (other parts from reference TRBV2 and TRBJ1-6): EPEVTQTPSHQVTQMGQEVILRCVPISNHLYFYWYRQILGQKVEFLVSFYNNEISEKSEIFDDQFSVERPDGSNFTLKIRSTKLEDSAMYFCASSEEAALAPLHFGNGTRLTVT.

This rearrangement joins TRBV5-1 to TRBJ2-2, with 10 bases fitting TRBD2. The CDR3 is 15 amino acids. The germline V gene has CDR1 SGHRS and CDR2 YFSETQ. Germline trimming cut 2 bases from V and 5 bases from J; bases unmatched to any gene: 3. CDR3 DNA sequence: TGCGCCAGCAGCTTACTAGCGGGAACGACCGGGGAGCTGTTTTTT. Translating gives CASSLLAGTTGELFF.

The V gene is TRBV2, the J gene TRBJ1-2, with D tentatively TRBD1 (5 bases). The ends were cut back, 8 bases at V and 8 bases at J, with 21 bases in the middle. Germline V gives CDR1 SNHLY, CDR2 FYNNEI. The CDR3 spans 14 residues. The CDR3: CASGADVTRRGYTF. DNA of the CDR3: TGTGCCAGCGGGGCGGACGTAACGCGGAGAGGCTACACCTTC.

The V call is TRBV2, the J call TRBJ1-4, with 7 bases that match TRBD1. The CDR3 is made up of 13 amino acids. V dropped 7 bases and J dropped 7; count of bases not matched to a gene: 6. Germline V gives CDR1 SNHLY, CDR2 FYNNEI. The CDR3 DNA is TGTGCCAGCACCTGGGACAGCCCTGAAAAACTGTTTTTT. Translating gives CASTWDSPEKLFF.

The J gene is TRBJ1-4, the V gene TRBV5-6, with D possibly being TRBD1 (6 bases). The germline CDR1 and CDR2 sequences are SGHDT and YYEEEE. The CDR3 loop spans 13 amino acids. Trimming stripped 0 bases from V and 8 bases from J, with 8 bases between. CDR3 loop: CASSLGGTEKLFF. The CDR3, as DNA: TGTGCCAGCAGCTTGGGTGGGACAGAAAAACTGTTTTTT.

On this clone: At the DNA level, this CDR3 is encoded by other sequences in the same sample as well. This chain joins TRBV7-2 and TRBJ1-5; a possible D gene is TRBD1 (5 bases). Trimming removed 1 base from V and 7 bases from J, with 8 bases in between. This CDR3 spans 13 amino acids. Per germline, CDR1 SGHTA and CDR2 FQGNSA. CDR3 sequence reads: CASSLDGGQPQHF. The CDR3 DNA follows: TGTGCCAGCAGCTTAGACGGGGGACAGCCCCAGCATTTT.

As DNA, the CDR3 is TGTGCCAGTAGTACCGTAGCGGGATCCACCTACGAGCAGTACTTC. Translating it yields CASSTVAGSTYEQYF. The chain uses TRBV19 and TRBJ2-7; 8 nucleotides agree with TRBD2. Germline CDR1 LNHDA, CDR2 SQIVND (reference sequence). This CDR3 comprises 15 residues. V trimming: 4 bases; J trimming: 2 bases; junction bases outside the gene matches: 7.

This clone was detected once. The chain has TRBV6-6 and TRBJ1-2; the D gene is possibly TRBD1 (5 bases). V was clipped by 8 bases and J by 8 bases, with 15 bases between them. CDR3 length: 12 residues. Germline CDR1 and CDR2: MNHNY and SVGAGI (reference sequence). This CDR3 is CASGQGRYGYTF. The CDR3 DNA is TGTGCCAGCGGGCAGGGAAGATACGGCTACACCTTC.